The following is a TCR beta chain sequence with its context. There are a few counts of this clonotype. The clone's antigen remains unknown. Within one base of it there is no much larger clone, and no base qualities were kept. The CDR3 goes from the cysteine to the phenylalanine over 13 residues. Only CDR3 DNA is held: 39 bases, read in frame from base 1. Between the V and J ends, shortened by 7 bases and 8 bases respectively, the junction contains 15 bases. Libraries were built with 5' RACE. Data came from a NextSeq 500. The TCR library protocol attached unique molecular identifiers to individual cDNA molecules to correct for sequencing error and PCR bias. TCR alpha and beta chains were both sequenced, and the abundances of alpha and beta sequences in each sample were closely correlated with each other. For the original study's pipeline: Decombinator V4 was used to annotate TCR sequences for V gene, J gene and CDR3. Expanded TCRs were defined as changing significantly between any two time points under a Poisson model with p below 0.0001. TCR abundances were normalised to the total number of TCRs sequenced in each sample and reported as counts per million. TRAV1-2 paired with TRAJ12, TRAJ20 or TRAJ33 defined MAIT TCRs, while TRAV10 paired with TRAJ18 defined iNKT TCRs. VDJdb, accessed 1 November 2021, was searched for CMV, EBV and SARS-CoV-2 annotated TCRs, with TCRs annotated for multiple antigens excluded. TCRdb reprocessed the public reads (quality trimming at Q25 with fastp, clone calling with MiXCR) and kept in-frame beta chains. Rows are combined by CDR3 protein, so each entry shows the most common genes and DNA. These V and J calls originate from TCRdb's pipeline instead of the authors' own analysis. This sample comprises approximately 58,000 distinct CDR3 sequences, 12% of them detected only once. The top ten clones comprise about 2.7% of the sample.

Set within a cohort of healthcare workers in London, UK, this nested case-control study involved weekly PCR testing of nasopharyngeal swabs along with blood sampling. Between 23 and 31 March 2020, the week of the UK lockdown, healthcare workers were enrolled and then followed up weekly for as long as 16 weeks. This entry belongs to a study of early T cells in non-severe SARS-CoV-2 infection (dated by TCRdb to the early 2020s). Looking at the study overall: TCR sequencing used bulk RNA from unsorted whole blood, so alpha and beta chains could not be paired. General findings and caveats noted by the study authors: VDJdb matching was skewed toward anti-spike CD8 responses and likely underestimated virus-specific expansions by missing private and CD4 specificities.

This sequence originates from an adult who was a healthcare worker with PCR-confirmed SARS-CoV-2 infection or an uninfected control (not recorded which). This receptor chain uses TRBV12-3 or TRBV12-4 and TRBJ2-4; the D gene is unclear. The sequencing here drew on whole blood, taken at baseline. The CDR3 here reads CASTLSDGDIQYF. The nucleotides are TGTGCCAGCACCTTAAGTGATGGGGACATTCAGTACTTC.